Listed here is a single T cell receptor (beta chain). Antigen specificity is unknown. Carrying UMI labels, the TRB cDNA libraries were prepared through 5' RACE. TCRdb re-called the 5' RACE reads and gives one entry per CDR3 protein, without DNA. Recorded for this sample: just under 45,000 distinct CDR3 sequences. This sample is part of a study of CXCR3-negative and CXCR3-positive naive CD8 T cells. Findings and limits, study-wide: Comparison of naive CXCR3-negative and CXCR3-positive cells revealed similar TRBV-TRBJ usage, while memory cells differed.

Germline values: CDR1 MRHNA, CDR2 SNTAGT. This CDR3 contains 16 residues. This sequence joins TRBV6-4 and TRBJ2-1; TCRdb reports TRBD2, a call that lacks DNA to check it against. Sequencing was carried out using memory CD8+ T cells from blood. The sequence derives from a human donor in good health. Some clones in this sample may be carry-over from other donors' samples. The CDR3 sequence: CASSSQGSGGPDEQFF.